This T cell receptor beta chain was captured in a study of cytomegalovirus exposure and HLA in healthy donors (dated by TCRdb to about 2017). General notes on the study: According to an earlier analysis of a few hundred of the donors, some 180 million T cells yielded 90 million to 140 million unique TCR beta sequences and more than 250 Gb of sequence data. Roughly 300 gigabases of sequencing data and around 88 million unique TCR sequences made up an early release that covered fewer than 650 HLA-typed donors. Of the 350 to 450 genotyped donors, 75% to 85% were placed in the genetic ancestry cluster associated with self-reported Caucasian donors. The study aimed to test whether cataloging public T cell receptors could reveal signatures of past pathogen exposure. The T cell repertoires of 700 or so subjects were profiled by immunosequencing and related to cytomegalovirus serostatus. A separate validation cohort of over a hundred different subjects was used in addition to the 666-subject first cohort. High-throughput TCR immunosequencing, statistical association of individual TCRs with disease status, and machine learning were combined to predict cytomegalovirus infection status. To study patterns of TCR occurrence, a later analysis re-analyzed previously published TCR beta repertoires from 666 donors and added high-resolution HLA genotyping. In the later analysis, no new phenotypic data were used to find candidate immune exposures; instead, reliance was placed on TCR beta sequences and their occurrence across donors. An earlier analysis of a few hundred of the donors applied high-throughput TCR beta sequencing to assess whether each TCR beta V gene segment acted as functional or pseudogenic. Donor age, sex, ethnicity and CMV serostatus were compiled alongside the repertoire data. In a later genetic analysis, genome-wide SNP genotypes for 398 of the 666 donors were used, and that subset was treated as a discovery cohort. Every repertoire in the discovery cohort had been generated on one and the same sequencing platform. Both class I and class II loci were covered by HLA typing, at four-digit resolution. The number of typed donors differed by locus: about 620-640 for A, B, C, DRB1 and DQB1; approximately 520 for DQA1; around 580 for DPA1; and about 450 for DPB1. Four to six DR-DQ haplotypes were handled as single units for association and clustering because linkage in the cohort was strong. Across some 400 genotyped donors of the cohort, an average of approximately 240,000 unique TCR beta nucleotide sequences per donor were sequenced, and roughly a sixth of those sequences were non-productive. Overall study results and their limits: A further reported finding was that TCR beta sequences accurately predicted the HLA-A and HLA-B alleles for most subjects in the first cohort. In a later analysis, several top co-occurrence clusters were reported to appear linked to parvovirus B19, influenza, CMV and Epstein-Barr virus. Immune exposure information for the cohort was limited to CMV serostatus. According to a later analysis, TCR association rates differed among HLA loci, with DRB1 alleles showing the most associated TCRs and HLA-C alleles showing the fewest. A later analysis found that HLA-associated TCR beta chains were more clonally expanded and had lower generation probabilities than equally common non-associated chains. In this cohort, only TCR beta chains were sequenced, and detectable features were limited by the absence of alpha or paired-chain data. Sequencing depth was assumed to be roughly uniform across donors in the presence/absence analyses, though that assumption may not hold. Specific HLA alleles were associated with about 17,000 TCR beta sequences at a false discovery rate of 0.05 in a later analysis. It was suggested by the authors that the approach could potentially be generalized to other disease states and immunological phenotypes. In a later genetic analysis, a missense DCLRE1C variant was associated with V-gene and J-gene trimming of TCR beta chains, and the association was replicated in an independent cohort. Linkage disequilibrium might explain the correlated functional status among segregating V segments, but an unknown experimental factor could not be excluded. Strong co-occurrence of HLA alleles, especially DR and DQ, made assigning TCR associations to individual alleles difficult. In a later analysis, most CMV-associated TCR beta chains were found to appear HLA-restricted, with HLA associations seemingly driven largely by CMV exposure. While some public TCRs were present in many individuals, most TCR sequences turned up only very rarely across donors. The study listed 150 to 200 TCR beta chains as associated with cytomegalovirus. HLA typing was unavailable for some donors at each locus, so association tests used only the typed subset. In vitro tests confirmed that a few of the cytomegalovirus-associated TCR beta chains recognize cytomegalovirus antigens. A cluster of highly shared sequence variants was judged likely to be a technical artifact of the sequencing pipeline. The earlier analysis of a few hundred of the donors excluded some 15 rarely observed V segments, including chromosome 9 orphons, because counts were too low. In an earlier analysis of 500 to 650 of the donors, most TCR beta V segments appeared in productive rearrangements about 90% or about 30% of the time, broadly matching IMGT annotations. Some IMGT-functional V segments, including TRBV6-2 and TRBV6-3, could not be told apart with the 87-base-pair reads, so those segments were excluded. In both the original and validation cohorts, the classifier was reported to diagnose cytomegalovirus status with high specificity and sensitivity. A later genetic analysis reported fewer N-insertions in productive TCRs among donors in an Asian-associated ancestry cluster than the approximately 670-donor mean.

The CDR1 and CDR2 encoded by the germline V gene (reference sequence) are SEHNR and FQNEAQ. V and J are truncated by 1 base and 2 bases respectively, leaving an intervening sequence of 17 bases. The CDR3, cysteine through phenylalanine, is 17 amino acids long. Solely the CDR3 DNA is kept, with 51 bases framed from the first base. The cohort consisted of 650 to 850 healthy bone marrow donors. Cohort members were all nominally healthy when sampled, although unrecorded immune exposures were likely present. The donor was CMV seronegative and belonged to the group of 320 or so seronegative cohort members. Every donor gave a peripheral blood sample, and the peripheral blood mononuclear cells from that sample were used for TCR beta sequencing. Genomic DNA was extracted from the blood cell samples with the Qiagen DNeasy Blood Extraction Kit. In regard to this clone: It has no known antigen specificity. Base qualities are not recorded, but no much larger clone differs from it by a single base.

Library preparation employed the immunoSEQ multiplex PCR assay. For the multiplex PCR, a mixture combining 60 forward primers for TCR Vbeta segments and 13 reverse primers for TCR Jbeta segments was used. The CDR3 region of rearranged TCR beta genes was amplified from genomic DNA with a multiplex PCR assay. On the Illumina HiSeq System, the amplified TCR beta libraries were sequenced as 87-base-pair reads. The original methods were these. In a later analysis, 80 million or so unique TCR beta chains were counted across the approximately 640 repertoires, and roughly 11 million of these chains were shared by at least two donors. Raw reads were error-corrected and collapsed into unique sequences with a nearest-neighbor algorithm that merged closely related sequences to remove PCR and sequencing errors. CDR3 sequences were aligned to IMGT reference sequences to assign V, D and J gene segments. Each retained sequence needed at least a six-nucleotide match to both a V gene segment and a J gene segment. A rearrangement counted as productive if the CDR3 had no stop codons and remained in frame with V and J, and every other rearrangement counted as non-productive. Following IMGT convention, CDR3 was defined as the stretch from the second conserved V-encoded cysteine up to the conserved J-encoded phenylalanine. Sequences without an unambiguous match to a single V gene segment were excluded from the earlier analysis of 500 to 700 of the donors. An earlier analysis of several hundred of the donors called V segments functional above 56.7% productive rearrangements and segregating when the between-donor standard deviation exceeded 5%. A statistical classification framework was built for diagnosing cytomegalovirus status from the catalog of TCR beta chain sequences. A later analysis assigned V and J genes by comparing TCR nucleotide sequences with IMGT/GENE-DB human TR gene sequences. The TCRdist pipeline was used in a later analysis to assign CDR3 sequences and most-parsimonious VDJ recombination scenarios. In a later analysis, each TCR beta chain was defined by its CDR3 amino acid sequence together with its V-gene family, and reads lacking a unique V-gene family were excluded. To address suspected cross-contamination and a sequencing artifact, a later analysis removed several hundred highly shared, low-generation-probability nucleotide sequences. In a later analysis, a clonal expansion index was calculated for each public chain from normalized within-repertoire ranks of inferred template counts. In a later analysis, generation probabilities were computed with a VDJ recombination model fitted to out-of-frame rearrangements, and the resulting probabilities were checked against IGoR. In a later analysis, TCR-TCR, TCR-HLA and TCR-CMV co-occurrence was scored with hypergeometric tests, and a repertoire-size bias correction was applied to TCR pairs. False discovery rates were estimated in a later analysis by permuting HLA or CMV assignments 20 times. In a later analysis, co-occurring TCRs were grouped using DBSCAN, with TCRdist sequence similarity added in when clustering inside HLA-allele-positive subsets. Repertoires with fewer than 30,000 or more than 120,000 public chains, plus five repertoires with anomalous nucleotide sharing, were excluded from co-occurrence clustering. Imported from immuneACCESS, the table was reduced by TCRdb to in-frame sequences with V and J called. These copies leave out some clones; in studies compared against another copy, an unresolved V gene accounts for under half, and the cause of the remainder is not known. V and J calls and clone size are copied from that table; D and trimming were computed from the DNA. The sample yields about 130,000 clones; roughly 78% were counted once. The ten biggest clones cover more than 2.5% of the sample.

Material for sequencing was PBMCs. This sequence originates from a male donor in good health and CMV-seronegative. Recombination linked TRBV7-9 to TRBJ1-1, with TRBD1 perhaps the D gene, on 6 matching bases. The bases are TGTGCCAGCAGCTTAGAGGGTTTTTTGACAGGCAACACTGAAGCTTTCTTT. Its protein reads: CASSLEGFLTGNTEAFF.